This T cell receptor beta chain was observed in a study of beta chain features in type 1 diabetes. Study in general: Patients did not differ from healthy donors in age, gender or cell yield. Study conclusions and caveats: The study found fewer insertions and more deletions at VDJ junctions in type 1 diabetes patients. Naive, central memory and Treg TCRB repertoires seemed to resemble each other more closely in patients than they did in healthy donors.

The sample holds many counts of this clone. What it binds is not known. With 4 bases clipped from V and 4 bases from J, the junction kept 8 bases outside the gene matches. The CDR3 is made up of 17 amino acids. Germline loops: CDR1 SGHVS, CDR2 FQNEAQ. Expressed TCRB transcripts got sequenced, as all isolated RNA was reverse transcribed. Libraries were prepared by immunoSEQ multiplex PCR; TCRdb keeps only in-frame clonotypes and omits some of them. The sample has about 140,000 clones; roughly 7.2% are singletons. Sequencing input: central memory CD4+ T cells from blood. The chain employs TRBV7-8 and TRBJ2-7; 15 nucleotides match TRBD2. The TCR originated in a woman younger than 45 in good health. This chain's CDR3 is CASSSGTSGRKTYEQYF. The CDR3 DNA reads as TGTGCCAGCAGCTCCGGGACTAGCGGGAGGAAGACGTACGAGCAGTACTTC.